This T cell receptor beta chain was observed in a study of blood T cell repertoires in COVID-19 (dated by TCRdb to about 2020). About the full investigation: Samples covering the acute and convalescent phases of COVID-19 were provided by collaborators in the United States, Italy and Spain. Where HLA class I and class II types were available, the types were taken from metadata supplied by the sample provider, not from assay-based typing. The samples were drawn from the first 160 participants of the ongoing ImmuneRACE study and from over 950 subjects provided by 6 global collaborators. The repertoires were made available in a free public database intended to serve as a resource for research on the immune response to SARS-CoV-2. The dataset comprised deeply sampled blood TCRbeta repertoires from subjects exposed to, actively infected with, or recovered from COVID-19. The sample metadata nearly always contained a de-identified subject ID, COVID-19 status, age in years and sex. The prospective study material was composed of cDNA or gDNA derived from T cells, B-cell-depleted T cells, or PBMCs. Findings and caveats that apply to the study as a whole: The amount of clinical and demographic metadata varied by source and participant and was provided uncurated.

Counted from cysteine to phenylalanine, this CDR3 has 13 amino acids. The CDR3 DNA has 39 bases and is translated from base 1. The germline V gene sets CDR1 to LGHNT and CDR2 to FRNRAP. V and J lose 5 bases and 6 bases, and a span of 13 bases separates them. One collaborating source in Seattle enrolled patients during active infection and followed them longitudinally through the course of disease. Whole blood was collected in K2EDTA tubes by collaborating institutions according to the institutions' own protocols. For TCRbeta analysis, collaborators shipped samples as frozen whole blood, isolated PBMCs, or DNA extracted from either of those sample types. TCRbeta CDR3 regions were amplified from genomic DNA using the immunoSEQ Assay, a bias-controlled multiplex PCR. On the authors' methods: The number of nucleated cells in each sample was estimated from the amplification of reference gene primers within the assay. Sequence reads were collapsed and filtered to measure the absolute abundance of every unique TCRbeta CDR3 rearrangement. For each sample, productive Simpson clonality was calculated as the square root of Simpson's diversity index over productive rearrangements. TCRdb provides this immuneACCESS table in a form limited to in-frame rearrangements. Some clones are lacking; in checked studies, under half of them reflect an unresolved V gene, and why the rest are absent is not known. The DNA gave D and trimming, while V, J and clone size come from that table. Within this sample are some 150,000 clones, with 83% of them counted one time only. Around an eighth of the sample comes from the top ten.

This clone was detected only a few times. Its antigen is not yet known. There are no base qualities to consult, and no much larger clone falls within one base. This clonotype originated in a woman aged 55 to 70 with COVID-19, enrolled during active disease. Rearrangement joined TRBV12-5 to TRBJ1-2; a tentative D call is TRBD1 (5 bases match). The specimen sequenced was peripheral blood. The nucleotide sequence reads as follows: TGTGCTAGTGGTCCCGGCGGGGGTCATGGCTACACCTTC. Its protein product is CASGPGGGHGYTF.